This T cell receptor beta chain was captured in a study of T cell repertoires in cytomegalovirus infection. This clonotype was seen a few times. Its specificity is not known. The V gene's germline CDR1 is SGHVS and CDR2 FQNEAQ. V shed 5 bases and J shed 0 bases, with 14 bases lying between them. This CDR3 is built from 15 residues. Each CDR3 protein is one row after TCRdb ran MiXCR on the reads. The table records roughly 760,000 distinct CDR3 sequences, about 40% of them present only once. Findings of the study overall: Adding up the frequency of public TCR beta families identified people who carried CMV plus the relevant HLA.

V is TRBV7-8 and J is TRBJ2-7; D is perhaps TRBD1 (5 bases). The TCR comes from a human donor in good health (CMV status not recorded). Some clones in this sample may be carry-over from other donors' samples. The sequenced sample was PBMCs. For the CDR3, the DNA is TGTGCCAGCAGCGCAGCCCAGGGAAGCTCCTACGAGCAGTACTTC. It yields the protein CASSAAQGSSYEQYF.